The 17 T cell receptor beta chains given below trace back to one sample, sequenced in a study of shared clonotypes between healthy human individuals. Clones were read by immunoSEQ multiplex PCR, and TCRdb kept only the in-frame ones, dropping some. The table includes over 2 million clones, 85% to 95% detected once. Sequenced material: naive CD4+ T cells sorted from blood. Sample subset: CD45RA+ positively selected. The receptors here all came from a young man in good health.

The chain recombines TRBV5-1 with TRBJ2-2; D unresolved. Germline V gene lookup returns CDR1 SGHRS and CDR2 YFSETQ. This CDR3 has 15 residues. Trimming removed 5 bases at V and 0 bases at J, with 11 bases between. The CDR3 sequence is CASRILDANTGELFF. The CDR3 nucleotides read TGCGCCAGCAGAATCTTGGACGCGAACACCGGGGAGCTGTTTTTT.

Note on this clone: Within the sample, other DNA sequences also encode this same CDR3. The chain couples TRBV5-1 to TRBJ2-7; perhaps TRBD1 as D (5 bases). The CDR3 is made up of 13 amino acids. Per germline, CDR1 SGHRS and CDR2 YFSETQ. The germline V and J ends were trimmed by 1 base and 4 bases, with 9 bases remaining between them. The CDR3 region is CASSLQGNYEQYF. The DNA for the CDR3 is TGCGCCAGCAGCTTGCAGGGTAATTACGAGCAGTACTTC.

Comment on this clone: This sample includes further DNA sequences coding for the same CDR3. The CDR3 DNA reads TGTGCCAGCAGGGCTTTAGGATCCTACAATGAGCAGTTCTTC. Amino acid sequence: CASRALGSYNEQFF. This rearrangement joins TRBV2 to TRBJ2-1; no reliable D call. Germline loops: CDR1 SNHLY, CDR2 FYNNEI. The CDR3 covers 14 residues. The V end was cut by 6 bases, the J end by 1 base, with 10 bases between.

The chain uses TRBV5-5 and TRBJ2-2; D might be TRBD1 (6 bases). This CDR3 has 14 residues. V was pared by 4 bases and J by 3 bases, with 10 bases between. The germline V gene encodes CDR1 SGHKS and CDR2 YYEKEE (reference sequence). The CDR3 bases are TGTGCCAGCAGCGGAACAGGGCACACCGGGGAGCTGTTTTTT. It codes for CASSGTGHTGELFF. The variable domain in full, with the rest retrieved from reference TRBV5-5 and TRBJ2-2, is DAGVTQSPTHLIKTRGQQVTLRCSPISGHKSVSWYQQVLGQGPQFIFQYYEKEERGRGNFPDRFSARQFPNYSSELNVNALLLGDSALYLCASSGTGHTGELFFGEGSRLTVL.

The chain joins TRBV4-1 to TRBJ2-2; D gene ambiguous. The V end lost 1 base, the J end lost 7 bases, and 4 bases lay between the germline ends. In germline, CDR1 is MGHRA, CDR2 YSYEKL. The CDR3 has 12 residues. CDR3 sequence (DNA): TGCGCCAGCAGCCAAGGTGTCGGGGAGCTGTTTTTT. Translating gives CASSQGVGELFF.

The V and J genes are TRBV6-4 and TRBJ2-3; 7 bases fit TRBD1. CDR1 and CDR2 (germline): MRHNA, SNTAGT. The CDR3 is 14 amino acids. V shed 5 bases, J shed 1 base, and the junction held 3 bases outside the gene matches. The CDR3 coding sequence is TGTGCCAGCAGTCCGGGACAGCGCACAGATACGCAGTATTTT. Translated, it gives CASSPGQRTDTQYF.

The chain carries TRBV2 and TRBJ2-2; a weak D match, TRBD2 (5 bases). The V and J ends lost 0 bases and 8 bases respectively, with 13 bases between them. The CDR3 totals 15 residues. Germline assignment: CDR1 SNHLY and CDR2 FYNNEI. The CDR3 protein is CASSEALRGYGELFF. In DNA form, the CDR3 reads TGTGCCAGCAGTGAAGCGCTCAGAGGGTATGGGGAGCTGTTTTTT.

The CDR3 sequence is CASSPGLAGVYEQFF. The CDR3 DNA follows: TGTGCCAGCAGCCCGGGACTAGCGGGAGTATATGAGCAGTTCTTC. This chain connects TRBV9 to TRBJ2-1, with 14 bases aligning to TRBD2. Germline V gives CDR1 SGDLS, CDR2 YYNGEE. The CDR3 is 15 residues long. Trimming took 4 bases from V and 8 from J; bases not matched to a gene: 5.

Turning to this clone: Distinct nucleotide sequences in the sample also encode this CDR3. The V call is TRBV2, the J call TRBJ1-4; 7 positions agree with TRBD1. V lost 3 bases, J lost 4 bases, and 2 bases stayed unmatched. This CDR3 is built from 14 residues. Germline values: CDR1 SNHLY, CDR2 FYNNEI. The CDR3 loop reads CASSEDRYNEKLFF. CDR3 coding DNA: TGTGCCAGCAGTGAGGACAGGTATAATGAAAAACTGTTTTTT. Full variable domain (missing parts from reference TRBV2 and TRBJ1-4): EPEVTQTPSHQVTQMGQEVILRCVPISNHLYFYWYRQILGQKVEFLVSFYNNEISEKSEIFDDQFSVERPDGSNFTLKIRSTKLEDSAMYFCASSEDRYNEKLFFGSGTQLSVL.

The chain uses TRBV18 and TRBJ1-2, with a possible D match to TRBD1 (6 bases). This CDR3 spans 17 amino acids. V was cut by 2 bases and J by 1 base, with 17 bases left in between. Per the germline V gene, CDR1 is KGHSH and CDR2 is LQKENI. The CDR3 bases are TGTGCCAGCTCACCAACGACAGGCACCGTTGTTAACTATGGCTACACCTTC. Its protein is CASSPTTGTVVNYGYTF.

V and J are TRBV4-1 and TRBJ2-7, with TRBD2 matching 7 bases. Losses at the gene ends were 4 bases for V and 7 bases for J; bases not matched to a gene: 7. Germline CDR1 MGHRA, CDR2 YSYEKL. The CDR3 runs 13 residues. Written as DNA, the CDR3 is TGCGCCAGCAGCCGGGGGGACTACCCGGAGCAGTACTTC. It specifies CASSRGDYPEQYF.

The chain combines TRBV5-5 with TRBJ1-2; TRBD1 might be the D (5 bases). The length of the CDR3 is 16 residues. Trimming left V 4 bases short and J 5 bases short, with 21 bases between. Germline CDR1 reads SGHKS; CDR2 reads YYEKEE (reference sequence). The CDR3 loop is CASSPSEPGRKYGYTF. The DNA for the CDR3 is TGTGCCAGCAGCCCCTCGGAACCGGGACGGAAATATGGCTACACCTTC.

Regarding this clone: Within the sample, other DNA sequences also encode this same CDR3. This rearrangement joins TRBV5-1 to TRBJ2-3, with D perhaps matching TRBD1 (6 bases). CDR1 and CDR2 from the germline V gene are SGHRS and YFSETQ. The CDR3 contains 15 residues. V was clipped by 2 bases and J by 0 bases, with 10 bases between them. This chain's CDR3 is CASSLQGTSTDTQYF. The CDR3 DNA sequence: TGCGCCAGCAGCTTACAGGGAACTAGCACAGATACGCAGTATTTT.

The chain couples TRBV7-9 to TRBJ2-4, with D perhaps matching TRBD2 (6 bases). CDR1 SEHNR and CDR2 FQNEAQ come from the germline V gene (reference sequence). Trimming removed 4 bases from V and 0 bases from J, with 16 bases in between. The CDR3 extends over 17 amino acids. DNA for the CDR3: TGTGCCAGCAGCTCCCTCCTAGCGCCTCTAGCCAAAAACATTCAGTACTTC. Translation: CASSSLLAPLAKNIQYF.

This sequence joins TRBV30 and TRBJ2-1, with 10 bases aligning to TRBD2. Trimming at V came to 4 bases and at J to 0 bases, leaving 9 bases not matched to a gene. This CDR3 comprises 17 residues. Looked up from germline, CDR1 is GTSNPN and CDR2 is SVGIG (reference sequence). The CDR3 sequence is CAWTSSRTSGSYNEQFF. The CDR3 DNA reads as TGTGCCTGGACCTCATCCCGGACTAGCGGCTCCTACAATGAGCAGTTCTTC. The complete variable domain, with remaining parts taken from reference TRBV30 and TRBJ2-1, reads SQTIHQWPATLVQPVGSPLSLECTVEGTSNPNLYWYRQAAGRGLQLLFYSVGIGQISSEVPQNLSASRPQDRQFILSSKKLLLSDSGFYLCAWTSSRTSGSYNEQFFGPGTRLTVL.

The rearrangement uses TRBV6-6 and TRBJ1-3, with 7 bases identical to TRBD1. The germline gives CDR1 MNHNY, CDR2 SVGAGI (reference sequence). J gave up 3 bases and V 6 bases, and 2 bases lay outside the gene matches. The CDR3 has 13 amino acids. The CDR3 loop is CASSTGVGNTIYF. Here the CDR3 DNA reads TGTGCCAGCAGCACAGGGGTTGGAAACACCATATATTTT.

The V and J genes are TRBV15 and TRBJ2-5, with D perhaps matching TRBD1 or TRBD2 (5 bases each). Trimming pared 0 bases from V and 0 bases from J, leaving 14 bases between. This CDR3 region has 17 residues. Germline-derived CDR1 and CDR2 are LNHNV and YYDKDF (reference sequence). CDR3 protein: CATSREGHLGDQETQYF. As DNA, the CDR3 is TGTGCCACCAGCAGAGAAGGACATCTCGGGGACCAAGAGACCCAGTACTTC.